These T cell receptor beta chains were read from a single sample in a study of T cells in Graves' hyperthyroidism and ophthalmopathy. One entry per CDR3 protein results from TCRdb running MiXCR on the multiplex PCR reads. This sample carries approximately 600,000 distinct CDR3 sequences, 20% to 25% of them seen once, and the ten largest clones take 30% to 40%. Sequencing was carried out using blood. These receptors were obtained from a young man with Graves' ophthalmopathy. The CDR3 runs from the conserved cysteine through the conserved F or W. The order of the fields is clone size, V gene, J gene, D gene, CDR3 DNA, CDR3 protein. The D gene is left open where the match is weak. Clone size appears in some rows only: once, few, many, or a class for an expanded clone.

clone_size: .
v_call: TRBV7-6
j_call: TRBJ2-7
d_call: TRBD2
cdr3_nt: TGTGCCAGCAGCGAAGGGACTAGCGGGAGCTCCTACGAGCAGTACTTC
cdr3_aa: CASSEGTSGSSYEQYF

clone_size: .
v_call: TRBV5-5
j_call: TRBJ2-2
d_call: .
cdr3_nt: TGTGCCAGCAGCTTGGCCTCACAGGACCCCACCGGGGAGCTGTTTTTT
cdr3_aa: CASSLASQDPTGELFF

clone_size: .
v_call: TRBV28
j_call: TRBJ1-3
d_call: .
cdr3_nt: TGTGCCAGCAGTTTATTTCGGGGGGCCATTCTTCTCTCTGGAAACACCATATATTTT
cdr3_aa: CASSLFRGAILLSGNTIYF

clone_size: many
v_call: TRBV20-1
j_call: TRBJ2-1
d_call: .
cdr3_nt: TGCAGTGCCCCGGTGGATCGAGGCAATGAGCAGTTCTTC
cdr3_aa: CSAPVDRGNEQFF

clone_size: .
v_call: TRBV6-2/TRBV6-3
j_call: TRBJ2-1
d_call: .
cdr3_nt: TGTGCCAGCAGTTACCGGGAGTTCCCCTACAATGAGCAGTTCTTC
cdr3_aa: CASSYREFPYNEQFF

clone_size: many
v_call: TRBV28
j_call: TRBJ2-7
d_call: .
cdr3_nt: TGTGCCAGCAGTCCCTCAGGGGCCCCCGAGCAGTACTTC
cdr3_aa: CASSPSGAPEQYF

clone_size: many
v_call: TRBV6-1
j_call: TRBJ2-5
d_call: .
cdr3_nt: TGTGCCAGCACCCCAGCGGACTGGGGGGAGACCCAGTACTTC
cdr3_aa: CASTPADWGETQYF

clone_size: few
v_call: TRBV20-1
j_call: TRBJ1-2
d_call: .
cdr3_nt: TGCAGTGCTAGAGCGGAGGGGGTGGGCCATGGCTACACCTTC
cdr3_aa: CSARAEGVGHGYTF

clone_size: few
v_call: TRBV20-1
j_call: TRBJ2-5
d_call: .
cdr3_nt: TGCAGTGCTAGACAGGGGAGGCAAGAGACCCAGTACTTC
cdr3_aa: CSARQGRQETQYF

clone_size: .
v_call: TRBV4-1
j_call: TRBJ2-5
d_call: .
cdr3_nt: TGCGCCAGCAGCCACCTCCAGGGGACCCAGTACTTC
cdr3_aa: CASSHLQGTQYF

clone_size: .
v_call: TRBV7-9
j_call: TRBJ2-1
d_call: .
cdr3_nt: TGTGCCAGCAGCTCATTATACGGGGAAGATGAGCAGTTCTTC
cdr3_aa: CASSSLYGEDEQFF

clone_size: .
v_call: TRBV4-1
j_call: TRBJ2-1
d_call: .
cdr3_nt: TGCGCCAGCAGCCACGGGTGGGCCTCCTACAATGAGCAGTTCTTC
cdr3_aa: CASSHGWASYNEQFF

clone_size: few
v_call: TRBV27
j_call: TRBJ1-5
d_call: .
cdr3_nt: TGTGCCAGCAGTGCTGCGGAAGGCCGGTGGAATCAGCCCCAGCATTTT
cdr3_aa: CASSAAEGRWNQPQHF

clone_size: few
v_call: TRBV5-5
j_call: TRBJ2-1
d_call: .
cdr3_nt: TGTGCCAGCAGCTTTACAGGGTCCTACAATGAGCAGTTCTTC
cdr3_aa: CASSFTGSYNEQFF

clone_size: once
v_call: TRBV6-1
j_call: TRBJ1-3
d_call: .
cdr3_nt: TGTGCCAGCAGGACCGGAGGGGGTACCGGAAACACCATATATTTT
cdr3_aa: CASRTGGGTGNTIYF

clone_size: few
v_call: TRBV7-9
j_call: TRBJ2-1
d_call: TRBD2
cdr3_nt: TGTGCCAGCACCCGGACTAGCGGGAGTGGGGAGCAGTTCTTC
cdr3_aa: CASTRTSGSGEQFF

clone_size: .
v_call: TRBV30
j_call: TRBJ2-7
d_call: .
cdr3_nt: TGTGCCTGGAGAAGCGCGGCCTACGAGCAGTACTTC
cdr3_aa: CAWRSAAYEQYF

clone_size: .
v_call: TRBV5-6
j_call: TRBJ1-1
d_call: .
cdr3_nt: TGTGCCAGCAGCGCCGCCTTTGCCACCTATGAAGCTTTCTTT
cdr3_aa: CASSAAFATYEAFF

clone_size: .
v_call: TRBV4-3
j_call: TRBJ1-4
d_call: TRBD1
cdr3_nt: TGCGCCAGCAGCCAGCCCGACAGGGGGAGGACTAATGAAAAACTGTTTTTT
cdr3_aa: CASSQPDRGRTNEKLFF

clone_size: .
v_call: TRBV28
j_call: TRBJ1-3
d_call: .
cdr3_nt: TGTGCCAGCAGTCCCCGCAGCTCTGGAAACACCATATATTTT
cdr3_aa: CASSPRSSGNTIYF

clone_size: few
v_call: TRBV12-3/TRBV12-4
j_call: TRBJ2-3
d_call: .
cdr3_nt: TGTGCCAGCAGCTACAGGGTCGCAGATACGCAGTATTTT
cdr3_aa: CASSYRVADTQYF

clone_size: .
v_call: TRBV20-1
j_call: TRBJ2-1
d_call: .
cdr3_nt: TGCAGTGCAAAGAACCATGAGCAGTTCTTC
cdr3_aa: CSAKNHEQFF

clone_size: many
v_call: TRBV7-2
j_call: TRBJ2-5
d_call: .
cdr3_nt: TGTGCCAGCAGCTTACCAGGGACGGGAGAGACCCAGTACTTC
cdr3_aa: CASSLPGTGETQYF

clone_size: .
v_call: TRBV11-2
j_call: TRBJ2-2
d_call: .
cdr3_nt: TGTGCCAGCAGCCTACCGACTCCGGGAACCGGGGAGCTGTTTTTT
cdr3_aa: CASSLPTPGTGELFF

clone_size: .
v_call: TRBV7-2
j_call: TRBJ1-1
d_call: .
cdr3_nt: TGTGCCAGCAGCTCGGACGGGTCGAACACTGAAGCTTTCTTT
cdr3_aa: CASSSDGSNTEAFF

clone_size: many
v_call: TRBV18
j_call: TRBJ2-5
d_call: .
cdr3_nt: TGTGCCAGCTCACCTACCGGTTCACCAATTTTGACCCAGTACTTC
cdr3_aa: CASSPTGSPILTQYF

clone_size: few
v_call: TRBV10-3
j_call: TRBJ2-1
d_call: TRBD2
cdr3_nt: TGTGCCATCAGTGACCCACAGCGGGAGAGGTTTGATGAGCAGTTCTTC
cdr3_aa: CAISDPQRERFDEQFF

clone_size: many
v_call: TRBV2
j_call: TRBJ2-2
d_call: TRBD1
cdr3_nt: TGTGCCAGCAGAAGGACAGGGGTTGACACCGGGGAGCTGTTTTTT
cdr3_aa: CASRRTGVDTGELFF

clone_size: .
v_call: TRBV9
j_call: TRBJ2-3
d_call: .
cdr3_nt: TGTGCCAGCAGCGTCCGGGGAGCCGGGGATACGCAGTATTTT
cdr3_aa: CASSVRGAGDTQYF

clone_size: .
v_call: TRBV19
j_call: TRBJ1-1
d_call: .
cdr3_nt: TGTGCCAGTAGGAATGACAGGATCCTCACTGAAGCTTTCTTT
cdr3_aa: CASRNDRILTEAFF

clone_size: .
v_call: TRBV19
j_call: TRBJ2-7
d_call: TRBD2
cdr3_nt: TGTGCCAGTAGTCCCGGGACTAGCGGGACTTTCAAGCAGTACTTC
cdr3_aa: CASSPGTSGTFKQYF

clone_size: .
v_call: TRBV7-2
j_call: TRBJ2-7
d_call: .
cdr3_nt: TGTGCCAGCAGCCAGGAAGTATCCTACGAGCAGTACTTC
cdr3_aa: CASSQEVSYEQYF

clone_size: many
v_call: TRBV13
j_call: TRBJ1-1
d_call: .
cdr3_nt: TGTGCCAGCAGTGGGACACTCTACACTGAAGCTTTCTTT
cdr3_aa: CASSGTLYTEAFF

clone_size: few
v_call: TRBV14
j_call: TRBJ2-3
d_call: TRBD1
cdr3_nt: TGTGCCAGCACCCGTCATACAGGGGCGGCAGATACGCAGTATTTT
cdr3_aa: CASTRHTGAADTQYF

clone_size: many
v_call: TRBV30
j_call: TRBJ1-5
d_call: TRBD1
cdr3_nt: TGTGCCTCCCTCAGGCAGGACAGGGGACGGGGTCAGCCCCAGCATTTT
cdr3_aa: CASLRQDRGRGQPQHF

clone_size: .
v_call: TRBV6-1
j_call: TRBJ1-3
d_call: TRBD1
cdr3_nt: TGTGCCAGCAGTCAGGGACAGGGGCGCTCTGGAAACACCATATATTTT
cdr3_aa: CASSQGQGRSGNTIYF

clone_size: many
v_call: TRBV11-2
j_call: TRBJ2-7
d_call: TRBD2
cdr3_nt: TGTGCCAGCAGCTTAGGTACTAGCGGATTCTACGAGCAGTACTTC
cdr3_aa: CASSLGTSGFYEQYF

clone_size: few
v_call: TRBV12-3/TRBV12-4
j_call: TRBJ2-3
d_call: TRBD2
cdr3_nt: TGTGCCAGCAGCCATTGGCCCCCAACTAGCGAGACTAGCACAGATACGCAGTATTTT
cdr3_aa: CASSHWPPTSETSTDTQYF

clone_size: few
v_call: TRBV6-1
j_call: TRBJ1-6
d_call: TRBD1
cdr3_nt: TGTGCCAGCAGTGAGGGACAGGGAAGTTCACCCCTCCACTTT
cdr3_aa: CASSEGQGSSPLHF

clone_size: .
v_call: TRBV6-5
j_call: TRBJ2-1
d_call: .
cdr3_nt: TGTGCCAGCAGTTACGGGGAGGCGACGTACAATGAGCAGTTCTTC
cdr3_aa: CASSYGEATYNEQFF